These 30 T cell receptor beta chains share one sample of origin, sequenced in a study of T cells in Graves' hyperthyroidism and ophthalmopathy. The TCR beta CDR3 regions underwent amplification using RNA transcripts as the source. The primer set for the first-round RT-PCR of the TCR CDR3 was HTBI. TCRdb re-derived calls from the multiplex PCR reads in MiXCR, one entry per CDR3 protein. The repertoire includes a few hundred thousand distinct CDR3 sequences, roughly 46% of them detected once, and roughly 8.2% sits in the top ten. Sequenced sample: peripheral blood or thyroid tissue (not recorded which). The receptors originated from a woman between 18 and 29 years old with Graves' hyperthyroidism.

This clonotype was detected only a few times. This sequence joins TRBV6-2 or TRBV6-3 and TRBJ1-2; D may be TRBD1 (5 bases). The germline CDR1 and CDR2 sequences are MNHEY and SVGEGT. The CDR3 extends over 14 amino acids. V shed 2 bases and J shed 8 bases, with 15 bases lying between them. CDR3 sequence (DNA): TGTGCCAGCAGTTACCCTGGGGCCGGGGGAGGCTACACCTTC. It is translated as CASSYPGAGGGYTF.

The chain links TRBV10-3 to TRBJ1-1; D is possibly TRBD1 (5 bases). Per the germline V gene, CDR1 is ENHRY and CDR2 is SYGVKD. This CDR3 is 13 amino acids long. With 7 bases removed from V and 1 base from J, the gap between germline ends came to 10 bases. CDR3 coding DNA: TGTGCCATCACTCCGGGACCGAACACTGAAGCTTTCTTT. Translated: CAITPGPNTEAFF.

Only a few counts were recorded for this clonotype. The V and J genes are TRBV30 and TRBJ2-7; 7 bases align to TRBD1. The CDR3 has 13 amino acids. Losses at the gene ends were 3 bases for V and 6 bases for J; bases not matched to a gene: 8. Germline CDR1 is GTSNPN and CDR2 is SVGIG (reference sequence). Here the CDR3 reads CAWSRDSGVEQYF. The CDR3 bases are TGTGCCTGGAGCCGGGACAGTGGTGTCGAGCAGTACTTC.

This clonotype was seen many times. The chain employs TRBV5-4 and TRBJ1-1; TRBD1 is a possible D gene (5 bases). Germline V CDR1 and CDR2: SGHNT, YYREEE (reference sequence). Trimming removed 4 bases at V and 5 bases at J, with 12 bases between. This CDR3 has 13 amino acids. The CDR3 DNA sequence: TGTGCCAGCAGCCCTAGGGGAAGGACTGAAGCTTTCTTT. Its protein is CASSPRGRTEAFF.

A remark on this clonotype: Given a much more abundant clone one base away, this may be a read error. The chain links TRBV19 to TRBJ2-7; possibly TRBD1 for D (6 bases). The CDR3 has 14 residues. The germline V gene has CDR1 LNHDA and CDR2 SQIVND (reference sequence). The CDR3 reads CASGMTTGYYEQYF. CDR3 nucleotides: TGTGCCAGTGGTATGACAACAGGGTACTACGAGCAGTACTTC.

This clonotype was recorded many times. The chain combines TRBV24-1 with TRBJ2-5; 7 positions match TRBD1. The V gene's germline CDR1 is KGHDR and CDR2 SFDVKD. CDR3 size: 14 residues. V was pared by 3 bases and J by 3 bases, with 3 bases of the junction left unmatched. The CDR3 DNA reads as TGTGCCACCAGTGATCCCGGGACAGAAGAGACCCAGTACTTC. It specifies CATSDPGTEETQYF.

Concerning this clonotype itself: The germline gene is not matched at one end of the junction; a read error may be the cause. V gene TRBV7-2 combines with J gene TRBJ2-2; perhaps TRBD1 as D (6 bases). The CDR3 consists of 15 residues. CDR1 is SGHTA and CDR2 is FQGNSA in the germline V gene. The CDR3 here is CASSLSRDTYKVLFF. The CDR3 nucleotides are TGCGCCAGCAGCTTGAGCCGGGACACCTACAAGGTGCTGTTTTTT.

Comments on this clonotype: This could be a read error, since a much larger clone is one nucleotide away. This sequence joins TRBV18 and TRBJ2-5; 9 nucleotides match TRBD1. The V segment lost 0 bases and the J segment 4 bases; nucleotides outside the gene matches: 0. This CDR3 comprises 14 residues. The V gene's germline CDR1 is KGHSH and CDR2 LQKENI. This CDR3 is CASSPPDRGETQYF. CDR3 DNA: TGTGCCAGCTCACCACCGGACAGGGGAGAGACCCAGTACTTC.

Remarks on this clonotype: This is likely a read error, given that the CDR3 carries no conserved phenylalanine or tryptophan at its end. CDR3 coding DNA: TGTGCCAGCAGAGCCATGAGGGGCACTGAAGCTTTCCTT. Its protein is CASRAMRGTEAFL. The V call is TRBV6-1, the J call TRBJ1-1; the D gene is possibly TRBD1 (5 bases). The V gene's germline CDR1 is MNHNS and CDR2 SASEGT. The CDR3 is made up of 13 amino acids. V shed 6 bases and J shed 4 bases, with 12 bases lying between them.

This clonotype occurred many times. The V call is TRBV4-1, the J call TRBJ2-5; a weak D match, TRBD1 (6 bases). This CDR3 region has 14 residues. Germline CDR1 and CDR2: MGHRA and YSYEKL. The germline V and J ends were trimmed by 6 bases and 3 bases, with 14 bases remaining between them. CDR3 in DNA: TGCGCCAGCAGTCGCGGACAGCCTAAAGAGACCCAGTACTTC. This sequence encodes CASSRGQPKETQYF.

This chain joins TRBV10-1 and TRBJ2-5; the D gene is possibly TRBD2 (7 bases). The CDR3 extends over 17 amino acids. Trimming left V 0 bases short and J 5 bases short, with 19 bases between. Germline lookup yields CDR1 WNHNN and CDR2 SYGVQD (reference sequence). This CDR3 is CASSESLGDWGGETQYF. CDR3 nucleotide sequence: TGCGCCAGCAGTGAGTCTTTAGGGGACTGGGGGGGCGAGACCCAGTACTTC.

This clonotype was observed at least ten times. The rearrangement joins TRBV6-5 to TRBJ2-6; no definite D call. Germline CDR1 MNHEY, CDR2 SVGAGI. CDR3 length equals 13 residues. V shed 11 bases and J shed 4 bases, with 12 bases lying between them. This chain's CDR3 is CACTTPGANVLTF. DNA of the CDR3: TGTGCCTGTACAACGCCCGGGGCCAACGTCCTGACTTTC.

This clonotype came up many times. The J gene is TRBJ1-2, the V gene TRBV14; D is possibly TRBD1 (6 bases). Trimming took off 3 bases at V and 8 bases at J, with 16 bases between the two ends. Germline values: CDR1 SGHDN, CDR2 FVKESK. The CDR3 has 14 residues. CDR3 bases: TGTGCCAGCAGCCAGGGTCCAGGGGCCCTCGGCTACACCTTC. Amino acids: CASSQGPGALGYTF. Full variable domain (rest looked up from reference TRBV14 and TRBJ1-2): EAGVTQFPSHSVIEKGQTVTLRCDPISGHDNLYWYRRVMGKEIKFLLHFVKESKQDESGMPNNRFLAERTGGTYSTLKVQPAELEDSGVYFCASSQGPGALGYTFGSGTRLTVV.

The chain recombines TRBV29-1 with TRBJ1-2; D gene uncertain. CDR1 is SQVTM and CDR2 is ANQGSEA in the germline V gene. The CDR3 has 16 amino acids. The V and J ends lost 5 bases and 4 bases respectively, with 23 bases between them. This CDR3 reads CSVLNMDRSFLYGYTF. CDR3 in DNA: TGCAGCGTTCTAAACATGGACCGGAGTTTTCTCTATGGCTACACCTTC.

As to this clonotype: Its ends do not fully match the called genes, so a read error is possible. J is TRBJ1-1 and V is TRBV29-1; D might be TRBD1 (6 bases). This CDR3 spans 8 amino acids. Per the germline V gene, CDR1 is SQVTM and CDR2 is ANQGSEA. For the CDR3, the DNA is TGCAACGCTTACGGGACACTCTTT. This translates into CNAYGTLF.

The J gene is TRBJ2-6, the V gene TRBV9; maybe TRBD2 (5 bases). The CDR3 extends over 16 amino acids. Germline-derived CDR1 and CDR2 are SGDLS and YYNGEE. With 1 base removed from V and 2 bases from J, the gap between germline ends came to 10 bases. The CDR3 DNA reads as TGTGCCAGCAGCGTATTGCCGGGAACTGGGGCCAACGTCCTGACTTTC. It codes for CASSVLPGTGANVLTF.

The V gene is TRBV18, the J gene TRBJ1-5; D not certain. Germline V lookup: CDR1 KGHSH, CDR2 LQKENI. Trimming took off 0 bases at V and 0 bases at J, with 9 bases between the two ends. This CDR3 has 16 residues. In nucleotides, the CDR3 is TGTGCCAGCTCACCACCGAGTGCCGCTAGCAATCAGCCCCAGCATTTT. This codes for CASSPPSAASNQPQHF.

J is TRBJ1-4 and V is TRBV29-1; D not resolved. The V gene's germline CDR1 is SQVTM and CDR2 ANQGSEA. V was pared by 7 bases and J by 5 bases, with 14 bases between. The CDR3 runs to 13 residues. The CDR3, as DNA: TGCAGCGCCGTCGATGGAGGCAATGAAAAACTGTTTTTT. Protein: CSAVDGGNEKLFF.

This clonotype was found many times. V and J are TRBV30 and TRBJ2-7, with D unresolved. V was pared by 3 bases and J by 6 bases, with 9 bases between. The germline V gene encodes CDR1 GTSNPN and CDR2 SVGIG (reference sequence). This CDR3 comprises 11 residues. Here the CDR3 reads CAWRRRGEQYF. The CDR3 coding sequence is TGTGCCTGGAGGCGTCGAGGCGAGCAGTACTTC.

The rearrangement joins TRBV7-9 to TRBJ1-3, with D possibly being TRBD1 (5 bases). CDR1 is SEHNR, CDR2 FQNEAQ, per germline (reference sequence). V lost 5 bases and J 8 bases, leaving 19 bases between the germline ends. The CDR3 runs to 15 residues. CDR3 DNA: TGTGCCAGCAGCGTAAATACCCGGAGGGACTACACCATATATTTT. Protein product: CASSVNTRRDYTIYF. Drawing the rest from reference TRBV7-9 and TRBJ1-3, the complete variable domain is DTGVSQNPRHKITKRGQNVTFRCDPISEHNRLYWYRQTLGQGPEFLTYFQNEAQLEKSRLLSDRFSAERPKGSFSTLEIQRTEQGDSAMYLCASSVNTRRDYTIYFGEGSWLTVV.

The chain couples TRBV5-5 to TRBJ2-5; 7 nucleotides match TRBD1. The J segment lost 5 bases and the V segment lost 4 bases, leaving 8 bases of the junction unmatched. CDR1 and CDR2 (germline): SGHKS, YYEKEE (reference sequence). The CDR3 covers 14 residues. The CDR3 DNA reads TGTGCCAGCAGCAGGGGAGACAGGGCGGAGACCCAGTACTTC. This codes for CASSRGDRAETQYF.

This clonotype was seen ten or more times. The CDR3 spells CASSFNPGGISNQPQHF. The CDR3 DNA reads as TGTGCCAGCAGCTTCAATCCAGGGGGTATTAGCAATCAGCCCCAGCATTTT. The chain combines TRBV7-9 with TRBJ1-5, with 7 bases matching TRBD1. Germline V lookup: CDR1 SEHNR, CDR2 FQNEAQ (reference sequence). This CDR3 comprises 17 residues. V shed 3 bases, J shed 0 bases, and the junction held 8 bases outside the gene matches.

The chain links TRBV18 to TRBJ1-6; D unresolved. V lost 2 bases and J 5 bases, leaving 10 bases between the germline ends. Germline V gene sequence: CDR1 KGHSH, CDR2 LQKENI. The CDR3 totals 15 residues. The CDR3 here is CASSPSTDHNSPLHF. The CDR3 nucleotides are TGTGCCAGCTCACCATCGACGGACCATAATTCACCCCTCCACTTT. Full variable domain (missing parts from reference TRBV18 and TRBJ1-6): NAGVMQNPRHLVRRRGQEARLRCSPMKGHSHVYWYRQLPEEGLKFMVYLQKENIIDESGMPKERFSAEFPKEGPSILRIQQVVRGDSAAYFCASSPSTDHNSPLHFGNGTRLTVT.

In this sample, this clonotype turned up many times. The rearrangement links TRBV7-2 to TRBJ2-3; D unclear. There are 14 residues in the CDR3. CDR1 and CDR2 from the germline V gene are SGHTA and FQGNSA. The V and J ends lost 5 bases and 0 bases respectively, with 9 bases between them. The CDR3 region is CASSPRISTDTQYF. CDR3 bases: TGTGCCAGCAGCCCGAGGATAAGCACAGATACGCAGTATTTT.

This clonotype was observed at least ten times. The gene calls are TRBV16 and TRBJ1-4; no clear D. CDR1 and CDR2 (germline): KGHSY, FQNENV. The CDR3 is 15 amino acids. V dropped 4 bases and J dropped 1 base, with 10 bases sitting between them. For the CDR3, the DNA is TGTGCCAGCAGCCTCAGTCTGGGAACTAATGAAAAACTGTTTTTT. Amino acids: CASSLSLGTNEKLFF.

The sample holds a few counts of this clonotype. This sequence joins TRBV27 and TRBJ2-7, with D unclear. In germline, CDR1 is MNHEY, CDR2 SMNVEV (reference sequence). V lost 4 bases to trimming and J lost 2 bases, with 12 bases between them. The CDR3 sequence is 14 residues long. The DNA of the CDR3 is TGTGCCAGCAGTTCCGGATTTCCCCCCTACGAGCAGTACTTC. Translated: CASSSGFPPYEQYF.

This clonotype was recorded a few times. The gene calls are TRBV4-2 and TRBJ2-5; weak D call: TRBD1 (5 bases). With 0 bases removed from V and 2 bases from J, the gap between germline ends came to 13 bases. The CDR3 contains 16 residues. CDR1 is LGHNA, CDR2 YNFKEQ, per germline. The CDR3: CASSQDARGRQETQYF. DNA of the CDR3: TGTGCCAGCAGCCAAGATGCAAGGGGCCGACAAGAGACCCAGTACTTC.

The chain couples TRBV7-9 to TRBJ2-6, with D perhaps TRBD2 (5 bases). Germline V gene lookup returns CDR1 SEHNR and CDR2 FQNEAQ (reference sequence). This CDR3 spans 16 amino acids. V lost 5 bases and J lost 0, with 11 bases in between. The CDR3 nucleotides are TGTGCCAGCAGCCCGCGGGCCTACTCTGGGGCCAACGTCCTGACTTTC. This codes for CASSPRAYSGANVLTF.

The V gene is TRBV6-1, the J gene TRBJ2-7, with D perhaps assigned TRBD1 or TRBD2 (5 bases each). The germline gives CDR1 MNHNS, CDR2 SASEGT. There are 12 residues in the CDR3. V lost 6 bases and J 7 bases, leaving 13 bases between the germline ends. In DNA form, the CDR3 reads TGTGCCAGCAGGAGGGACCCGCGGGAGCAGTACTTC. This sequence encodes CASRRDPREQYF.

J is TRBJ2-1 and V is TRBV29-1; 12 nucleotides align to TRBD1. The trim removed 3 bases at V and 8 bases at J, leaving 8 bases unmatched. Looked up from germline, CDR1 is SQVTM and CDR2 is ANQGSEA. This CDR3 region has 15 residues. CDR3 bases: TGCAGCGTTGACGGGACAGGGGGCGATTGGGATGAGCAGTTCTTC. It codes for CSVDGTGGDWDEQFF.